This T cell receptor beta chain was sequenced in a study of identical twins. V gave up 5 bases and J gave up 5 bases, with 12 bases separating them. The CDR3 is made up of 13 amino acids. CDR1 is SEHNR and CDR2 is FQNEAQ in the germline V gene (reference sequence). Unique molecular identifiers were present on the cDNA, and a universal primer site came from template switching. TCRdb independently ran MiXCR on the 5' RACE reads; one entry per CDR3 protein. The sample carries 500,000 to 650,000 distinct CDR3 sequences, around 7.4% recorded once. Whole-study findings and limits: Within beta out-of-frame sequences, the excess sharing observed between twins was weaker.

A few counts support this clonotype. As yet, its antigen is unknown. These data also formed part of another study, on yellow fever vaccine responses in identical twins. That work contributes: The authors reported partly convergent, partly personalized vaccine responses in identical twins.

The chain combines TRBV7-9 with TRBJ1-1; D is unresolved. The sample was PBMCs. The TCR sequence derives from a woman aged 18-29 years in good health. CDR3 sequence (DNA): TGTGCCAGCAGCCCCCTAGAGGTTACTGAAGCTTTCTTT. Translating it yields CASSPLEVTEAFF.